This TCR beta chain was obtained from a study of beta chain features in type 1 diabetes. Study-level background: All samples together contributed more than 90,000,000 sorted cells for examination. Findings of the study overall: Compared with healthy donors, patients appeared to share more similar naive, central memory and regulatory TCRB repertoires. Shorter TCRB CDR3s, moderately but significantly so, marked every one of the four CD4+ subsets in Type 1 diabetes patients.

There are a few counts of this clone. What it binds is unknown. Every single donor gave one heparinised blood draw, and these averaged roughly 100 mL. CD45RO/CCR7/CD25/CD127/CD95/CD27 staining was used to isolate CD4+ naive, central memory, regulatory and stem cell-like memory cells by sorting. The whole isolated RNA underwent reverse transcription, so sequencing captured expressed TCRB transcripts. Using immunoSEQ multiplex PCR, the repertoire was profiled, and TCRdb retains in-frame clones only, with some absent. The sample contains 300,000 or so clones, about a tenth of which appear only once. Specimen: central memory CD4+ T cells from blood. This TCR was sampled from a man between 25 and 39 years old with type 1 diabetes.

The DNA for the CDR3 is TGCGCCAGCAGCTTCAACGTCGGGACCGTATACGAGCAGTACTTC. This codes for CASSFNVGTVYEQYF. The V call is TRBV4-3, the J call TRBJ2-7; D possibly matches TRBD1 or TRBD2 (5 bases each). The CDR3 runs 15 residues. Germline CDR1 reads LGHNA; CDR2 reads YSLEER. V gave up 5 bases and J gave up 4 bases, with 18 bases separating them.